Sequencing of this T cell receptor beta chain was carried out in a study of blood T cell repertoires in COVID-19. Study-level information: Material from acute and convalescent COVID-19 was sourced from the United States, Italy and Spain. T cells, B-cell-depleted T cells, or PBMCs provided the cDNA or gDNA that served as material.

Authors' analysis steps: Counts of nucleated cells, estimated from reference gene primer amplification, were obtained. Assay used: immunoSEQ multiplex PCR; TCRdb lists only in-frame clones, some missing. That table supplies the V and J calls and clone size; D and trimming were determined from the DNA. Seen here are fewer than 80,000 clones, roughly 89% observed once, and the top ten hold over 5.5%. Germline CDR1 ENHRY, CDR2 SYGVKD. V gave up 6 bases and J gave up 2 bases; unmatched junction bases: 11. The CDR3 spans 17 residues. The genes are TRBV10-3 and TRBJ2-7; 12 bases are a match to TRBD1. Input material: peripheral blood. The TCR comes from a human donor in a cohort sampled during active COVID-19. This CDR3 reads CAISTGTGGEGTYEQYF. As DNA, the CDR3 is TGTGCCATCAGCACCGGGACAGGGGGCGAGGGGACCTACGAGCAGTACTTC.